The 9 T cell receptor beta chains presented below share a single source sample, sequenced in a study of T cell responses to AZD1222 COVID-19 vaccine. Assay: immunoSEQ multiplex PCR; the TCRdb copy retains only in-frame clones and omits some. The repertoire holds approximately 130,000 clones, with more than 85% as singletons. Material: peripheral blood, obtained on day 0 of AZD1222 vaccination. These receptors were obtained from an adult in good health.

The DNA of the CDR3 is TGTGCCAGCAGCTCAAACGAGATAGGGCCCCAGCATTTT. This translates into CASSSNEIGPQHF. The V call is TRBV7-9, the J call TRBJ1-5; no clear D. The CDR3 spans 13 residues. V was cut by 4 bases and J by 9 bases, with 13 bases left in between. Germline CDR1 is SEHNR and CDR2 is FQNEAQ (reference sequence).

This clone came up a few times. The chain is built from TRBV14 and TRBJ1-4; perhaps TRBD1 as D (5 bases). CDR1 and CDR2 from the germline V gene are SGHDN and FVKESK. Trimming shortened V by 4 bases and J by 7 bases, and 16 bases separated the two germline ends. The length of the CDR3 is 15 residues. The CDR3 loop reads CASSPTGSSAEKLFF. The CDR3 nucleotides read TGTGCCAGCAGCCCCACAGGAAGCTCGGCTGAAAAACTGTTTTTT.

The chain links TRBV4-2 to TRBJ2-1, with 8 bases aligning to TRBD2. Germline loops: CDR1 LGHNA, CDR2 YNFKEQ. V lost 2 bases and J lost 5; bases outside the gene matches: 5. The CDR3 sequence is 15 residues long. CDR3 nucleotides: TGTGCCAGCAGCCAAAGGGCGGGAGGAGACAATGAGCAGTTCTTC. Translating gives CASSQRAGGDNEQFF.

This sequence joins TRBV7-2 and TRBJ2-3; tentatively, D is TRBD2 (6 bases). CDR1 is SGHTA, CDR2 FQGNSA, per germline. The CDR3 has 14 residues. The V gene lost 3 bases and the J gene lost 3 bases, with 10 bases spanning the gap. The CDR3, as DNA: TGTGCCAGCAGCTTCGGGGGAGGAACAGATACGCAGTATTTT. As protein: CASSFGGGTDTQYF.

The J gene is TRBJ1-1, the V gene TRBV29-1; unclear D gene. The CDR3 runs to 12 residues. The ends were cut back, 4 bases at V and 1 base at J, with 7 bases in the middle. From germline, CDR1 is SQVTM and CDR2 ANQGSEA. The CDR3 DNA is TGCAGCGTTGGGGAGGGGAACACTGAAGCTTTCTTT. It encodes CSVGEGNTEAFF.

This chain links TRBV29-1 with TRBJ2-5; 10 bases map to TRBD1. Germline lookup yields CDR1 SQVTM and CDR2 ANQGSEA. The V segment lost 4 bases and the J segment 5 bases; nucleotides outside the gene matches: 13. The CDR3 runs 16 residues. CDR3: CSVGQPGQGLVETQYF. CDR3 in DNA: TGCAGCGTTGGACAGCCGGGACAGGGGCTTGTGGAGACCCAGTACTTC.

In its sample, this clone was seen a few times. Here the CDR3 DNA reads TGTGCCAGCAGCCTATTCGGCGGGGAGCAGTACTTC. Its protein product is CASSLFGGEQYF. The chain employs TRBV11-1 and TRBJ2-7; D may be TRBD2 (5 bases). This CDR3 is built from 12 residues. Germline V gene lookup returns CDR1 SGHAT and CDR2 FQDESV (reference sequence). Trimming stripped 5 bases from V and 7 bases from J, with 12 bases between.

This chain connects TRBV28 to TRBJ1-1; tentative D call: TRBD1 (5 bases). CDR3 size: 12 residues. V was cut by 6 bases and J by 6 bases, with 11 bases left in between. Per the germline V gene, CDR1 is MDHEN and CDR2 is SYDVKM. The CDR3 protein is CASSVGLSEAFF. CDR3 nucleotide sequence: TGTGCCAGCAGCGTGGGGCTTTCTGAAGCTTTCTTT.

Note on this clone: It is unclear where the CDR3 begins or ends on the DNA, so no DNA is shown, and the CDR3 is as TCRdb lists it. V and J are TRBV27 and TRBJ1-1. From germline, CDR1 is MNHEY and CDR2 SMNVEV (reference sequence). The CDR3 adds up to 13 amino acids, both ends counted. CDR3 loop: CASSTSVFTEAFF.